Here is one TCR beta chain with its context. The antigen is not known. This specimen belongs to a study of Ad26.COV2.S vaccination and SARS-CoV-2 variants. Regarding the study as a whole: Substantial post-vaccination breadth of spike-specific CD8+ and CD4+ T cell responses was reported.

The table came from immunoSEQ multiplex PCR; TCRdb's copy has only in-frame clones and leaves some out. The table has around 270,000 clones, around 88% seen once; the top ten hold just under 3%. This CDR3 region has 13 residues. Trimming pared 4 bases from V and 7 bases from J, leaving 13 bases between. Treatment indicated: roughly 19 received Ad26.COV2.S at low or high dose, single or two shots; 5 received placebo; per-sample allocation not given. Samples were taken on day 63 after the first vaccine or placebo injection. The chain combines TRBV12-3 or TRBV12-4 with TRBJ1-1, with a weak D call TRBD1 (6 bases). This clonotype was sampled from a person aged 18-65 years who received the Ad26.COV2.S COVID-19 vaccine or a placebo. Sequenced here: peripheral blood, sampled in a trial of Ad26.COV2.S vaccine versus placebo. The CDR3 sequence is CASSSTGPLEAFF. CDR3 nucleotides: TGTGCCAGCAGTTCCACAGGGCCCCTTGAAGCTTTCTTT.